The entry below gives a single T cell receptor beta chain sequence along with its context. Its antigen remains unknown. The germline V gene has CDR1 MNHNY and CDR2 SVGAGI (reference sequence). V shed 0 bases and J shed 8 bases, with 16 bases lying between them. This CDR3 is built from 15 residues. Authors' analysis steps: Researchers built a distant-metastasis classifier for papillary thyroid cancer that drew on CDR3 differences across clinicopathological groups. TCRdb re-called clones from the PCR reads using MiXCR. The V and J calls were not made by the authors but by TCRdb's processing. The table shows tens of thousands of clones, with roughly a fifth occurring only once. This entry belongs to a study of metastatic and nonmetastatic thyroid tumors. As for the study in general: The study looked at repertoires side by side in blood and in tumor or nodule tissue from malignant and benign thyroid patients. Study observations and caveats: Relative to benign nodules, malignant thyroid tumors were reportedly characterized by significantly elevated TCR beta diversity in blood and tumor.

No patient had received any treatment before thyroid surgery. The receptor comes from a male donor with papillary thyroid cancer or a benign thyroid nodule (not recorded which). Some clones in this sample may be carry-over from other donors' samples. The sequencing sample was made of blood. The chain carries TRBV6-6 and TRBJ1-1, with a weak D call TRBD1 (6 bases). The CDR3 spells CASSYSGGRKKEAFF. The DNA for the CDR3 is TGTGCCAGCAGTTACTCGGGGGGGCGCAAAAAGGAAGCTTTCTTT.